This TCR beta chain originates from a study of CD8 T cells in Susac syndrome. As for the study in general: Patients with Susac syndrome had blood drawn and were at that point therapy-naive, on corticosteroids, or on intravenous immunoglobulin alone.

Reverse transcription of about 0.45 to 1 ug RNA used random hexamers. TCRdb redid the calling of the immunoSEQ multiplex PCR reads with MiXCR, one entry per CDR3 protein. The table includes some 130,000 distinct CDR3 sequences, 95% detected once. With regard to this clonotype: Its specificity is not known.

The CDR3 covers 15 residues. From germline, CDR1 is SGHRS and CDR2 YFSETQ. Trimming took 6 bases from V and 1 from J, leaving 14 bases between them. Study results and limitations: In total CD8+ repertoires, roughly 17 Susac-specific public clones were detected, and CD8+ TEMRA repertoires contained four to six.

The J gene is TRBJ2-1, the V gene TRBV5-1; D may match TRBD1 or TRBD2 (5 bases each). The sequence came from a human donor with Susac syndrome. Source material: CD8+ T cells from PBMCs. DNA for the CDR3: TGCGCCAGCAATATTGGGACGGAGTCCTACAATGAGCAGTTCTTC. It is translated as CASNIGTESYNEQFF.